The text below deals with one T cell receptor beta chain. This sample was included in a study of blood T cell repertoires in COVID-19. The wider study: The samples span acute and convalescent COVID-19 from the United States, Italy and Spain. T cells, B-cell-depleted T cells, or PBMCs supplied cDNA or gDNA.

TCRdb's table, derived via immunoSEQ multiplex PCR, lists solely in-frame clones and lacks some. The table lists 150,000 to 200,000 clones, around 85% of them singletons. The V gene's germline CDR1 is MRHNA and CDR2 SNTAGT. CDR3 size: 14 residues. V lost 2 bases to trimming and J lost 4 bases; unmatched junction nucleotides: 4. Sequenced material: peripheral blood. V and J are TRBV6-4 and TRBJ2-7, with 8 bases matching TRBD2. The clonotype originates from a woman older than 75 with COVID-19, enrolled during active disease. In DNA, the CDR3 is TGTGCCAGCAGTGACAGGCGGGAGGAGTACGAGCAGTACTTC. It codes for CASSDRREEYEQYF.